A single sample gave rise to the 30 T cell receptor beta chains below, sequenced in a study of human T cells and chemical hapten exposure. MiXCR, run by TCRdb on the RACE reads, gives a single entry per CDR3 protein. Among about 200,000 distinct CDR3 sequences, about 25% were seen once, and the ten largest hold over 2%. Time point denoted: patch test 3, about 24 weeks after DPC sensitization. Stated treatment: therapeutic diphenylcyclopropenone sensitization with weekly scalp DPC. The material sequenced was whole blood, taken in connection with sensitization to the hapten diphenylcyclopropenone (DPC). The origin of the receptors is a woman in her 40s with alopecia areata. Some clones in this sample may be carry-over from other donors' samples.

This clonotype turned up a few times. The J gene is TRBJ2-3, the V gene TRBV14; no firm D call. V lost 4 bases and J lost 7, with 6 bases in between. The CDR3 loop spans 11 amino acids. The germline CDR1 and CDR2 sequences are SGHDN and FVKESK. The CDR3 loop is CASSLRNTQYF. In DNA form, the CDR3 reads TGTGCCAGCAGCCTCCGTAATACGCAGTATTTT.

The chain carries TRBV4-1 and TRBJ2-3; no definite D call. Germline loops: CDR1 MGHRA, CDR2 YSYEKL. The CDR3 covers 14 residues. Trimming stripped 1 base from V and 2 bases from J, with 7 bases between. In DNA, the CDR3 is TGCGCCAGCAGCCAAGTCATCCCCACAGATACGCAGTATTTT. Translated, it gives CASSQVIPTDTQYF.

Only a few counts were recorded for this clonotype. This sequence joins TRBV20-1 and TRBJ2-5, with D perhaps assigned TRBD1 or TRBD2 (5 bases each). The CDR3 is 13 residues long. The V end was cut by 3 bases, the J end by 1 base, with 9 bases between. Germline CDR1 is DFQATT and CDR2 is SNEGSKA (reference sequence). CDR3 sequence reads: CSASGGPQETQYF. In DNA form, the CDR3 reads TGCAGTGCTAGTGGGGGACCCCAAGAGACCCAGTACTTC.

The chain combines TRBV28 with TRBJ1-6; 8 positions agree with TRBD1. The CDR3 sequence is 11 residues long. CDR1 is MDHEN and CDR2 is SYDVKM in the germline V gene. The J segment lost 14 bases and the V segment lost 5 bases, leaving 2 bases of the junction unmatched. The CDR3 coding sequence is TGTGCCAGCAGTAGACAGGGGACCCTCCACTTT. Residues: CASSRQGTLHF.

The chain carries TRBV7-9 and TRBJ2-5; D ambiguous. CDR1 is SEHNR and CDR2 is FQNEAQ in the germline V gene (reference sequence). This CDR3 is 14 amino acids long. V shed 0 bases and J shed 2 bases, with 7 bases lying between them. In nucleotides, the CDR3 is TGTGCCAGCAGCTTAGCGGAACTGCAAGAGACCCAGTACTTC. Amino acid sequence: CASSLAELQETQYF.

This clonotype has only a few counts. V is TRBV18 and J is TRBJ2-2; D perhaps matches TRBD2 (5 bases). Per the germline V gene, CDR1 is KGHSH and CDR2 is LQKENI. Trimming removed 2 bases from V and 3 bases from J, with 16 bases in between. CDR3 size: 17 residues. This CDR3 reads CASSPNTYGGYTGELFF. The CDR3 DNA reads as TGTGCCAGCTCACCAAACACTTACGGAGGATACACCGGGGAGCTGTTTTTT. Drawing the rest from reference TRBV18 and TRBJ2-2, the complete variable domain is NAGVMQNPRHLVRRRGQEARLRCSPMKGHSHVYWYRQLPEEGLKFMVYLQKENIIDESGMPKERFSAEFPKEGPSILRIQQVVRGDSAAYFCASSPNTYGGYTGELFFGEGSRLTVL.

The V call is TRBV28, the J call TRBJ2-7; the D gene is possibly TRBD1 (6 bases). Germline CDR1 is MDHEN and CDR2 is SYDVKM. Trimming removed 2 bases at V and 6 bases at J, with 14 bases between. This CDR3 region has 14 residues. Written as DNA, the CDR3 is TGTGCCAGCAGTTTAGTCAGCAGGGACACCGAGCAGTACTTC. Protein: CASSLVSRDTEQYF.

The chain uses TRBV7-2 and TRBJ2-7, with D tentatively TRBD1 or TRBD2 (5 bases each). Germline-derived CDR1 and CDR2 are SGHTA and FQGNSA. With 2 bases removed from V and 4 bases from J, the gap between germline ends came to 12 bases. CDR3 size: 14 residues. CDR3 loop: CASSLIGTTYEQYF. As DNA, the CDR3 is TGTGCCAGCAGCTTAATAGGGACGACATACGAGCAGTACTTC.

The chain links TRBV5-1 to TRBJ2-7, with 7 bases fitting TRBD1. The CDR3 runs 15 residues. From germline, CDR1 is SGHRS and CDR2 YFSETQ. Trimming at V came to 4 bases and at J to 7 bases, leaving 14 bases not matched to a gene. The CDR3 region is CASSGPPGQFEEQYF. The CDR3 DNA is TGCGCCAGCAGCGGTCCTCCGGGACAGTTTGAAGAGCAGTACTTC.

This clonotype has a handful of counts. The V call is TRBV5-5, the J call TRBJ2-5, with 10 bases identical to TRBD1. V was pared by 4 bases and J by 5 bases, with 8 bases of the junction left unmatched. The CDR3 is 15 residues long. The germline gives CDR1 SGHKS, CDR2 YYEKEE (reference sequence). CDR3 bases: TGTGCCAGCAGCCTGGGACAGGGGCGGTCGGAGACCCAGTACTTC. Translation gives CASSLGQGRSETQYF. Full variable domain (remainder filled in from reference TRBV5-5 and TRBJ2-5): DAGVTQSPTHLIKTRGQQVTLRCSPISGHKSVSWYQQVLGQGPQFIFQYYEKEERGRGNFPDRFSARQFPNYSSELNVNALLLGDSALYLCASSLGQGRSETQYFGPGTRLLVL.

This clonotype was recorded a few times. The CDR3 protein is CASSQTGAGWAEAFF. The CDR3 DNA reads TGCGCCAGCAGCCAGACAGGCGCTGGATGGGCTGAAGCTTTCTTT. The chain links TRBV4-3 to TRBJ1-1; D might be TRBD1 (6 bases). Germline CDR1 reads LGHNA; CDR2 reads YSLEER. The CDR3 is 15 amino acids. Trimming took off 3 bases at V and 6 bases at J, with 17 bases between the two ends.

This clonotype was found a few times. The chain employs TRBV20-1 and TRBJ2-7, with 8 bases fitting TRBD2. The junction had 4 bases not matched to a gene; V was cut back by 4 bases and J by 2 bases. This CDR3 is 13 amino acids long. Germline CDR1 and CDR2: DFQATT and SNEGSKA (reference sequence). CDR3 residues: CSANSGVTYEQYF. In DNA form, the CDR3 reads TGCAGTGCTAATAGCGGGGTCACCTACGAGCAGTACTTC.

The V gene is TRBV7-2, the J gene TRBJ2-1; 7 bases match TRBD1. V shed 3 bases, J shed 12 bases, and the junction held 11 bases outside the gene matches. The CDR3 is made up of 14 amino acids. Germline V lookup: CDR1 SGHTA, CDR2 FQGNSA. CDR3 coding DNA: TGTGCCAGCAGCTTCGCATCTAAGGGGGCTGGGCAGTTCTTC. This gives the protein CASSFASKGAGQFF.

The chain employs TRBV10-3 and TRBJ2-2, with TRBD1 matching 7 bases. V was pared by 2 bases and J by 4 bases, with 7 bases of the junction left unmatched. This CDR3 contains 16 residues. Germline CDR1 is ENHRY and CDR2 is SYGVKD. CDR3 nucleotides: TGTGCCATCAGTGAGGGAAGGACAGGAGGCACCGGGGAGCTGTTTTTT. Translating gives CAISEGRTGGTGELFF.

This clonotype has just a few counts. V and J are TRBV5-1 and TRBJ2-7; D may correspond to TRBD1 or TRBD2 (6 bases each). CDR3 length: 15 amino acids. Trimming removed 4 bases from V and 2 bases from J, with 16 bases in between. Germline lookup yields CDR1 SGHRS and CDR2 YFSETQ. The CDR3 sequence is CASSLALGGTYEQYF. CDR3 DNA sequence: TGCGCCAGCAGCCTGGCTTTAGGGGGGACCTACGAGCAGTACTTC.

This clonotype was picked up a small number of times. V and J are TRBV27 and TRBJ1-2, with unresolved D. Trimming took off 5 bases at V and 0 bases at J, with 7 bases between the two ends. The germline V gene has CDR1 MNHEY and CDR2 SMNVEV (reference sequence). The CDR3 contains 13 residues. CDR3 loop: CASSEDTNYGYTF. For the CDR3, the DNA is TGTGCCAGCAGTGAAGACACTAACTATGGCTACACCTTC.

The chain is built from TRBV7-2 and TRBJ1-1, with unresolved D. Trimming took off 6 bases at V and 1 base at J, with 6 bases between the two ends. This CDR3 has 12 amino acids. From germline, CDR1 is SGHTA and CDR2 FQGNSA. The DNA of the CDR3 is TGTGCCAGCAGGGTAGGGAACACTGAAGCTTTCTTT. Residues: CASRVGNTEAFF.

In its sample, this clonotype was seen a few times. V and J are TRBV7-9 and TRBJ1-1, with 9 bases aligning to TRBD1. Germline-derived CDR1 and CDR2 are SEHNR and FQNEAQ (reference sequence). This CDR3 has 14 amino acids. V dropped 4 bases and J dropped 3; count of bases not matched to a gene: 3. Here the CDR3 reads CASSSGQGYTEAFF. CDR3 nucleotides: TGTGCCAGCAGCTCCGGACAGGGGTACACTGAAGCTTTCTTT.

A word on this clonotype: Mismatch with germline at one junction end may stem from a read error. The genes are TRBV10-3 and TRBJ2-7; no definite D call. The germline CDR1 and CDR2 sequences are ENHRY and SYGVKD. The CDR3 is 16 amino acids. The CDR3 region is CTISESMWRRPYEQYF. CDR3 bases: TGTACCATCAGTGAGTCGATGTGGAGAAGACCCTACGAGCAGTACTTC.

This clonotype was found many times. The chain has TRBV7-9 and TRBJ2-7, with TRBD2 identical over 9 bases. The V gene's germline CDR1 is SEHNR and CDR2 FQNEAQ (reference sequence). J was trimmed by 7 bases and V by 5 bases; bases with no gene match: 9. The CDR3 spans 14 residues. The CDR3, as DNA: TGTGCCAGCAGCCCCCGTCTCCTAGCGGGAGAGCAGTACTTC. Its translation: CASSPRLLAGEQYF. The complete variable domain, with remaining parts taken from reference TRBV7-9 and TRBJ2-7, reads DTGVSQNPRHKITKRGQNVTFRCDPISEHNRLYWYRQTLGQGPEFLTYFQNEAQLEKSRLLSDRFSAERPKGSFSTLEIQRTEQGDSAMYLCASSPRLLAGEQYFGPGTRLTVT.

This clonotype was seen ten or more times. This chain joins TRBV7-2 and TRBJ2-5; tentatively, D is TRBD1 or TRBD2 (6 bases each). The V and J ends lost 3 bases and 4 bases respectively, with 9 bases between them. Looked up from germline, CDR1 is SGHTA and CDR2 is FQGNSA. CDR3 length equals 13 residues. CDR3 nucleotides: TGTGCCAGCAGCTTGGGGGGCGGAGAGACCCAGTACTTC. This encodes CASSLGGGETQYF.

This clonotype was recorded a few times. The CDR3 nucleotides are TGCAGTGTAGGACAGGGAGCCTACGAGCAGTACTTC. It translates to CSVGQGAYEQYF. V usage is TRBV20-1 and J usage is TRBJ2-7, with TRBD1 matching 8 bases. The length of the CDR3 is 12 residues. CDR1 and CDR2 from the germline V gene are DFQATT and SNEGSKA (reference sequence). The ends lost 7 bases at V and 2 bases at J; junction bases unmatched: 4.

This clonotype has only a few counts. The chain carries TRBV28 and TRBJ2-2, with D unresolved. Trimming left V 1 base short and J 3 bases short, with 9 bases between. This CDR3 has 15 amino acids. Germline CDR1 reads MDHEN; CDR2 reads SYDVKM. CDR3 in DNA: TGTGCCAGCAGTTTATTTCTCAAACACACCGGGGAGCTGTTTTTT. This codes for CASSLFLKHTGELFF.

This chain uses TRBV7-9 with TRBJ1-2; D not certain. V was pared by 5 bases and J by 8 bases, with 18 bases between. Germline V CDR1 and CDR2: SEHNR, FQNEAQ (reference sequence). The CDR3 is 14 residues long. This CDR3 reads CASSPDLLTWGYTF. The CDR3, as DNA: TGTGCCAGCAGCCCTGATCTGCTGACATGGGGCTACACCTTC.

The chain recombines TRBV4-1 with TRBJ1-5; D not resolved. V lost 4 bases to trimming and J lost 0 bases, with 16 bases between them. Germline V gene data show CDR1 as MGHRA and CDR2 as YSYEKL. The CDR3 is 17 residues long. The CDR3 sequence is CASSPNSPANSNQPQHF. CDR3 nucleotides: TGCGCCAGCAGCCCGAACAGTCCGGCGAATAGCAATCAGCCCCAGCATTTT.

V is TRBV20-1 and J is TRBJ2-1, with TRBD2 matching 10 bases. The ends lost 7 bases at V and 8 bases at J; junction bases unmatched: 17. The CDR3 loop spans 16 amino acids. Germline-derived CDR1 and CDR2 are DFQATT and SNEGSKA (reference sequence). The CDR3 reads CSVPSEAGGPSYEQFF. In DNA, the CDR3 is TGCAGTGTACCGAGTGAAGCGGGAGGGCCTTCTTATGAGCAGTTCTTC.

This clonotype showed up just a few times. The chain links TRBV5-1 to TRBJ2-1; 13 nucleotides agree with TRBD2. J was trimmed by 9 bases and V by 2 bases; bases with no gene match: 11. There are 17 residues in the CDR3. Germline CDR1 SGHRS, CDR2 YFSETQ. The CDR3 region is CASSLPGLAGATGEQFF. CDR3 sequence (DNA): TGCGCCAGCAGCTTACCCGGACTAGCGGGAGCGACTGGTGAGCAGTTCTTC.

CDR3 region: CASSLRGLEKLFF. CDR3 sequence (DNA): TGTGCCAGCAGCTTGAGGGGATTGGAAAAACTGTTTTTT. J is TRBJ1-4 and V is TRBV7-3; TRBD1 is a possible D gene (5 bases). The length of the CDR3 is 13 residues. Germline CDR1 reads SGHTA; CDR2 reads FQGTGA. V was cut by 3 bases and J by 8 bases, with 10 bases left in between. The full variable domain, with the rest looked up from reference TRBV7-3 and TRBJ1-4, is GAGVSQTPSNKVTEKGKYVELRCDPISGHTALYWYRQSLGQGPEFLIYFQGTGAADDSGLPNDRFFAVRPEGSVSTLKIQRTERGDSAVYLCASSLRGLEKLFFGSGTQLSVL.

The CDR3 sequence is CASSLGNWEGTEAFF. The DNA of the CDR3 is TGTGCCAGCAGCTTAGGAAATTGGGAGGGCACTGAAGCTTTCTTT. The chain is built from TRBV7-2 and TRBJ1-1; D unresolved. Germline-derived CDR1 and CDR2 are SGHTA and FQGNSA. The CDR3 loop spans 15 amino acids. The V end lost 1 base, the J end lost 4 bases, and 13 bases lay between the germline ends.

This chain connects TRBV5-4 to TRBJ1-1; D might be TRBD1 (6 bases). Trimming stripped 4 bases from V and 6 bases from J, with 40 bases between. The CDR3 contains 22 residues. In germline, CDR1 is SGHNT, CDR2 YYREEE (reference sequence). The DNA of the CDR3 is TGTGCCAGCAGCCTTCAGGCGTCTCTACAGGGAAGGGGGGAACCAAATTTCGCTGAAGCTTTCTTT. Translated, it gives CASSLQASLQGRGEPNFAEAFF.